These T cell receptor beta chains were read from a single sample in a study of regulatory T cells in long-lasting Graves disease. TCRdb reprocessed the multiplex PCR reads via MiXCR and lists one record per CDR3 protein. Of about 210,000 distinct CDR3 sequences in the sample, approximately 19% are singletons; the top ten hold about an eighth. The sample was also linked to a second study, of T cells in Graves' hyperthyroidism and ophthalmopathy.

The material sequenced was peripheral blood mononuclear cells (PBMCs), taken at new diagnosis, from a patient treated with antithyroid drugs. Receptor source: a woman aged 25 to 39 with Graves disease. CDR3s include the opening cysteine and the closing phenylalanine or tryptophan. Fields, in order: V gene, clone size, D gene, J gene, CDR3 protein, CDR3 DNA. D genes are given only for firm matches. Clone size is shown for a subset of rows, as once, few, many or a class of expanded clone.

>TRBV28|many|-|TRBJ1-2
CASRQVANYGYTF
TGTGCCAGCAGGCAGGTAGCTAACTATGGCTACACCTTC
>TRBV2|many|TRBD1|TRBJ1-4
CASSEGTVATNEKLFF
TGTGCCAGCAGCGAGGGGACAGTTGCAACTAATGAAAAACTGTTTTTT
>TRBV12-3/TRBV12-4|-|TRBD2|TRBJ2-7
CASSGGLASYEQYF
TGTGCCAGCAGTGGGGGACTAGCATCCTACGAGCAGTACTTC
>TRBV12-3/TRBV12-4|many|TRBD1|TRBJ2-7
CASSRDGQGYEQYF
TGTGCCAGCAGTCGAGACGGACAGGGCTACGAGCAGTACTTC
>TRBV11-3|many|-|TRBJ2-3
CASCSRGHPDTQYF
TGTGCCAGCTGCTCCCGGGGACACCCAGATACGCAGTATTTT
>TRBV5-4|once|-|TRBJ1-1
CASRYQGPSTEAFF
TGTGCCAGCAGATATCAGGGTCCGAGCACTGAAGCTTTCTTT
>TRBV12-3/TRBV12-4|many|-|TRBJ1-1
CASIARGNTEAFF
TGTGCCAGCATCGCGAGGGGGAACACTGAAGCTTTCTTT
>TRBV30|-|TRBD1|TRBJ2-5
CAWMDRETRYF
TGTGCCTGGATGGACAGGGAGACCCGGTACTTC
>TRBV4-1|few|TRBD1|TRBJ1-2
CASSQVQGQGTNYGYTF
TGCGCCAGCAGCCAGGTTCAGGGACAGGGGACAAACTATGGCTACACCTTC
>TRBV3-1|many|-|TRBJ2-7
CASSQTDYEQYF
TGTGCCAGCAGCCAGACTGATTACGAGCAGTACTTC
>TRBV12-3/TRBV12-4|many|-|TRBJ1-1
CASSFGTVEAFF
TGTGCCAGCAGTTTTGGTACGGTTGAAGCTTTCTTT
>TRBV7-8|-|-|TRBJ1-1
CASSLNRNTEAFF
TGTGCCAGCAGCCTAAATAGGAACACTGAAGCTTTCTTT
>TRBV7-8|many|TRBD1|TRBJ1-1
CASIRGDTEAFF
TGTGCCAGCATCAGGGGGGACACTGAAGCTTTCTTT
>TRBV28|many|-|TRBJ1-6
CASSAGGGTYNSPLHF
TGTGCCAGCAGTGCCGGAGGGGGTACCTATAATTCACCCCTCCACTTT
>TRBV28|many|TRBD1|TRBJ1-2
CASRTLQGELNYGYTF
TGTGCCAGCAGGACCTTACAGGGGGAGCTTAACTATGGCTACACCTTC
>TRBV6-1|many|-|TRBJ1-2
CASSKATHSGYGYTF
TGTGCCAGCAGCAAAGCGACCCACAGCGGCTATGGCTACACCTTC
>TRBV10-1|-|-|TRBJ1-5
CASSEEGSQPQHF
TGCGCCAGCAGTGAGGAAGGGTCCCAGCCCCAGCATTTT
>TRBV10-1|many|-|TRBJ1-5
CASSDLRGAIPDQPQHF
TGCGCCAGCAGTGACTTAAGGGGGGCAATCCCGGATCAGCCCCAGCATTTT
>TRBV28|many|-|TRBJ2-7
CASRPPTNYEQYF
TGTGCCAGCAGACCCCCGACGAACTACGAGCAGTACTTC
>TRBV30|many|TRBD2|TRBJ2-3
CAWRGGTRTISSTDTQYF
TGTGCCTGGAGAGGAGGGACTAGAACAATTAGTAGCACAGATACGCAGTATTTT
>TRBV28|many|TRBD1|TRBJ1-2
CASSPQTGKANYGYAF
TGTGCCAGCAGTCCACAGACAGGGAAAGCTAACTATGGCTACGCCTTC
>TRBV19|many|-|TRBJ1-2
CASSTTSPGLRDGYTF
TGTGCCAGTAGTACAACGTCACCGGGCCTCCGGGATGGCTACACCTTC
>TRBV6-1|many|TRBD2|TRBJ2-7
CASSPRGTSGSYEQYF
TGTGCCAGCAGTCCGCGAGGGACTAGCGGCTCCTACGAGCAGTACTTC
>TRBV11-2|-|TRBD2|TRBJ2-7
CASSLELAVYEQYF
TGTGCCAGCAGCTTAGAACTAGCGGTCTACGAGCAGTACTTC
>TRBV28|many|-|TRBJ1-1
CASSLFRDQAFF
TGTGCCAGCAGTTTATTCAGGGATCAAGCTTTCTTT
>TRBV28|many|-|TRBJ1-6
CASSFNRDSPLHF
TGTGCCAGCAGTTTTAATAGAGATTCACCCCTCCACTTT
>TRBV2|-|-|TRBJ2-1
CASSEARKDEQFF
TGTGCCAGCAGTGAAGCTCGTAAGGATGAGCAGTTCTTC
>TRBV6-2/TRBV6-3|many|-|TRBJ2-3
CASSYPQDTQYF
TGTGCCAGCAGTTATCCGCAAGATACGCAGTATTTT
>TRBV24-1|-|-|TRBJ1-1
CATRGDGHTEAFF
TGTGCCACCAGGGGGGACGGCCACACTGAAGCTTTCTTT
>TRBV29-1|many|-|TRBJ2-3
CSVGGGRGTDTQYF
TGCAGCGTTGGAGGGGGTCGGGGCACAGATACGCAGTATTTT
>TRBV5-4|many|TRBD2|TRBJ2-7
CASSFSGRSGRTYEQYF
TGTGCCAGCAGCTTCAGCGGGAGGAGCGGGAGGACCTACGAGCAGTACTTC
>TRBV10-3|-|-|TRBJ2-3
CAISESERDTQYF
TGTGCCATCAGTGAGTCCGAGCGGGATACGCAGTATTTT
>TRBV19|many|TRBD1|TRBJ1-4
CASSRITGTGREKLFF
TGTGCCAGTAGTCGCATCACCGGGACAGGGAGAGAAAAACTGTTTTTT
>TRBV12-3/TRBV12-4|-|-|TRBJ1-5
CASSSGTGITAFNQPQHF
TGTGCCAGCAGTTCCGGGACGGGGATAACCGCTTTTAATCAGCCCCAGCATTTT
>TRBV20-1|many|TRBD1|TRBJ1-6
CSARVLQGISSPLHF
TGCAGTGCTAGAGTGCTACAGGGGATTAGTTCACCCCTCCACTTT
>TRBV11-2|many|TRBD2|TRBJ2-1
CASSQLGLAGMLQFF
TGTGCCAGCAGCCAATTAGGACTAGCGGGGATGTTGCAGTTCTTC
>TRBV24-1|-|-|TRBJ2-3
CATNRGSPDTQYF
TGTGCCACCAATCGGGGGTCCCCGGATACGCAGTATTTT
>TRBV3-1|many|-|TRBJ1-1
CASSQDLNMNTEAFF
TGTGCCAGCAGCCAAGATCTCAACATGAACACTGAAGCTTTCTTT
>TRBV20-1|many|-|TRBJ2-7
CSAKSTRSLYEQYF
TGCAGTGCCAAGTCGACAAGGTCCCTCTACGAGCAGTACTTC
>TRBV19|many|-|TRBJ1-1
CASSMGVRGGPLKAFF
TGTGCCAGTAGTATGGGTGTCCGCGGAGGTCCATTAAAAGCTTTCTTT
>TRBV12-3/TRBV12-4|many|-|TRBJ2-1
CAAGLAYNEQFF
TGTGCCGCGGGACTGGCTTATAATGAGCAGTTCTTC
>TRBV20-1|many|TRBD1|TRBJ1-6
CSAKRGTGSSYNSPLHF
TGCAGTGCTAAGAGAGGGACAGGGAGCTCCTATAATTCACCCCTCCACTTT
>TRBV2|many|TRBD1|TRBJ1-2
CASRAGTVFNYGYTF
TGTGCCAGCAGGGCCGGGACAGTTTTTAACTATGGCTACACCTTC
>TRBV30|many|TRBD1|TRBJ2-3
CAWSRGSTDTQYF
TGTGCCTGGAGCAGGGGGAGCACAGATACGCAGTATTTT
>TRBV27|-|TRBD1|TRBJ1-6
CASSFGQGGASPLHF
TGTGCCAGCAGTTTTGGGCAGGGGGGAGCTTCACCCCTCCACTTT
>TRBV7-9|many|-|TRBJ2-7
CASSLGSLGKGVGSYEQYF
TGTGCCAGCAGCTTAGGGTCTCTAGGGAAGGGAGTAGGCTCCTACGAGCAGTACTTC
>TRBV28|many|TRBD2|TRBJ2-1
CASSTRGGGRGEQFF
TGTGCCAGCAGTACCCGGGGGGGCGGAAGGGGTGAGCAGTTCTTC
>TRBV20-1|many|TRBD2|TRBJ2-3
CSAVPGLAGRGTDTQYF
TGCAGTGCTGTCCCGGGACTAGCGGGGAGGGGGACAGATACGCAGTATTTT
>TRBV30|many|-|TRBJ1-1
CAWGIDRSARLNTEAFF
TGTGCCTGGGGGATCGACAGGTCCGCCCGACTAAACACTGAAGCTTTCTTT
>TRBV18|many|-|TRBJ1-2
CASSPDRDGYTF
TGTGCCAGCTCACCAGATAGAGACGGCTACACCTTC
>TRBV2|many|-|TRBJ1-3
CASSATVLHIYF
TGTGCCAGCAGTGCGACAGTTCTCCACATATATTTT
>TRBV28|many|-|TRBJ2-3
CASRPIGEGTDTQYF
TGTGCCAGCAGACCGATTGGGGAGGGCACAGATACGCAGTATTTT
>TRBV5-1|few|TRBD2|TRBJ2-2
CASSSLAVGNTGELFF
TGCGCCAGCAGCTCTCTAGCGGTGGGGAACACCGGGGAGCTGTTTTTT
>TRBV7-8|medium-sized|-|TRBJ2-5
CASSLLWPGGAQETQYF
TGTGCCAGCAGCTTATTGTGGCCGGGTGGAGCCCAAGAGACCCAGTACTTC
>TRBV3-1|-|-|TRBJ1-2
CASSPGRTTTGYTF
TGTGCCAGCAGCCCCGGACGGACGACCACTGGCTACACCTTC
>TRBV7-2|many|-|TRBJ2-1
CASSLVTIEQFF
TGTGCCAGCAGCTTAGTAACCATAGAGCAGTTCTTC
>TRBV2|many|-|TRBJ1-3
CASMSTQGSSGNTIYF
TGTGCCAGTATGTCCACCCAGGGGTCCTCTGGAAACACCATATATTTT
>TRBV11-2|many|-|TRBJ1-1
CASKVGWGVAEAFF
TGTGCCAGCAAGGTTGGCTGGGGGGTGGCTGAAGCTTTCTTT
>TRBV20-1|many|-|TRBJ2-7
CSAAGTISSYEQYF
TGCAGTGCTGCTGGGACAATTTCCTCCTACGAGCAGTACTTC
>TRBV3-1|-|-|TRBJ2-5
CASSPGPNQETQYF
TGTGCCAGCAGCCCCGGGCCTAACCAAGAGACCCAGTACTTC